These 24 T cell receptor beta chains originate from one sample sequenced in a study of neurological immune-mediated disorders. TCRdb re-derived calls from the 5' RACE reads in MiXCR, one entry per CDR3 protein. The top ten hold 5.5% to 7.5% of the sample, which has around 29,000 distinct CDR3 sequences, roughly 12% seen once. The sequenced sample consisted of PBMCs. The receptors were gathered from a woman aged 60-75 years in good health.

This clonotype showed up many times. CDR3 in amino acids: CASSWDGQGGGEAFF. CDR3 sequence (DNA): TGCGCCAGCAGCTGGGACGGACAGGGAGGCGGTGAAGCTTTCTTT. The gene calls are TRBV5-1 and TRBJ1-1, with TRBD1 identical over 8 bases. The ends lost 3 bases at V and 7 bases at J; junction bases unmatched: 11. The CDR3 runs 15 residues. Germline assignment: CDR1 SGHRS and CDR2 YFSETQ. Variable domain in full (rest from reference TRBV5-1 and TRBJ1-1): KAGVTQTPRYLIKTRGQQVTLSCSPISGHRSVSWYQQTPGQGLQFLFEYFSETQRNKGNFPGRFSGRQFSNSRSEMNVSTLELGDSALYLCASSWDGQGGGEAFFGQGTRLTVV.

This clonotype was counted at least ten times. The chain links TRBV10-3 to TRBJ1-5; D perhaps matches TRBD1 (5 bases). Trimming removed 6 bases at V and 0 bases at J, with 24 bases between. CDR1 and CDR2 from the germline V gene are ENHRY and SYGVKD. This CDR3 is 19 amino acids long. This chain's CDR3 is CAIRKVQGLASHSNQPQHF. DNA for the CDR3: TGTGCCATCAGAAAGGTCCAGGGACTGGCATCCCATAGCAATCAGCCCCAGCATTTT.

V and J are TRBV20-1 and TRBJ2-7, with TRBD2 matching 10 bases. The CDR3 has 14 residues. CDR1 and CDR2 (germline): DFQATT, SNEGSKA (reference sequence). With V trimmed by 5 bases and J by 2 bases, 6 bases remained unmatched. The CDR3 bases are TGCAGTGCTCGTATAGCGGGGGGCACCTACGAGCAGTACTTC. Its protein product is CSARIAGGTYEQYF.

This clonotype was seen many times. The chain recombines TRBV4-3 with TRBJ2-2, with a weak D call TRBD1 (6 bases). The V end was cut by 1 base, the J end by 5 bases, with 17 bases between. CDR1 and CDR2 from the germline V gene are LGHNA and YSLEER. CDR3 length: 17 amino acids. CDR3 protein: CASSQADSAQLTGELFF. Written as DNA, the CDR3 is TGCGCCAGCAGCCAAGCGGACAGCGCCCAATTGACCGGGGAGCTGTTTTTT.

This rearrangement joins TRBV28 to TRBJ2-5; D uncertain. Germline V lookup: CDR1 MDHEN, CDR2 SYDVKM. The germline V and J ends were trimmed by 4 bases and 1 base, with 7 bases remaining between them. The CDR3 spans 13 residues. The CDR3 nucleotides read TGTGCCAGCAGTTCCGGGTCCCAAGAGACCCAGTACTTC. Its translation is CASSSGSQETQYF.

J is TRBJ2-5 and V is TRBV20-1, with TRBD2 matching 7 bases. The CDR3 runs to 16 residues. V dropped 3 bases and J dropped 1; count of bases not matched to a gene: 11. Germline values: CDR1 DFQATT, CDR2 SNEGSKA (reference sequence). CDR3 sequence reads: CSASTLGLAAQETQYF. DNA of the CDR3: TGCAGTGCTAGTACCCTTGGCCTAGCGGCCCAAGAGACCCAGTACTTC.

This clonotype showed up many times. CDR3 amino acids: CSKKGNTEAFF. The CDR3, as DNA: TGCAGCAAGAAGGGAAACACTGAAGCTTTCTTT. V is TRBV20-1 and J is TRBJ1-1; D gene ambiguous. This CDR3 contains 11 residues. The V gene's germline CDR1 is DFQATT and CDR2 SNEGSKA (reference sequence).

This clonotype was counted ten times or more. The chain links TRBV5-5 to TRBJ1-1; TRBD1 matches at 11 bases. Germline CDR1 and CDR2: SGHKS and YYEKEE (reference sequence). This CDR3 has 15 residues. V trimming: 2 bases; J trimming: 5 bases; junction bases outside the gene matches: 5. Written as DNA, the CDR3 is TGTGCCAGCAGCTTCGAGGACAGGGGGCTTACTGAAGCTTTCTTT. Translation gives CASSFEDRGLTEAFF.

In this sample, this clonotype turned up many times. The chain links TRBV5-1 to TRBJ2-3; D not certain. The CDR3 totals 12 residues. The germline V gene has CDR1 SGHRS and CDR2 YFSETQ. V shed 0 bases and J shed 3 bases, with 2 bases lying between them. In DNA form, the CDR3 reads TGCGCCAGCAGCTTGGAAACAGATACGCAGTATTTT. It translates to CASSLETDTQYF.

This clonotype appeared many times. The chain links TRBV20-1 to TRBJ2-3; 13 bases fit TRBD2. The CDR3 spans 18 residues. The junction had 11 bases not matched to a gene; V was cut back by 3 bases and J by 2 bases. Germline V gene sequence: CDR1 DFQATT, CDR2 SNEGSKA (reference sequence). The CDR3 here is CSASVMMGTSGTTDTQYF. The DNA of the CDR3 is TGCAGTGCTAGCGTCATGATGGGGACTAGCGGGACCACAGATACGCAGTATTTT.

This clonotype has a count of ten or more. The chain carries TRBV5-1 and TRBJ2-5; 7 bases match TRBD1. The V segment lost 0 bases and the J segment 5 bases; nucleotides outside the gene matches: 7. Germline assignment: CDR1 SGHRS and CDR2 YFSETQ. The CDR3 sequence is 15 residues long. CDR3 residues: CASSLGTGSQETQYF. The CDR3 coding sequence is TGCGCCAGCAGCTTGGGGACAGGATCTCAGGAGACCCAGTACTTC.

This clonotype was found many times. The chain uses TRBV10-3 and TRBJ2-1, with a possible D match to TRBD1 (5 bases). The V gene lost 3 bases and the J gene lost 10 bases, with 19 bases spanning the gap. This CDR3 contains 15 residues. The germline V gene encodes CDR1 ENHRY and CDR2 SYGVKD. CDR3 coding DNA: TGTGCCATCAGTGATTGGTCAGGACACGTCGGAGAGCAGTTCTTC. Translating gives CAISDWSGHVGEQFF.

The table lists this clonotype with many counts. The gene calls are TRBV5-1 and TRBJ2-2; 8 nucleotides agree with TRBD1. Trimming took 4 bases from V and 6 from J; bases not matched to a gene: 14. The CDR3 is made up of 17 amino acids. Germline loops: CDR1 SGHRS, CDR2 YFSETQ. The CDR3 sequence: CASSANALGQGPGELFF. CDR3 bases: TGCGCCAGCAGCGCTAACGCTCTTGGACAGGGTCCCGGGGAGCTGTTTTTT.

This clonotype was picked up many times. The rearrangement joins TRBV20-1 to TRBJ2-5; TRBD1 matches at 7 bases. This CDR3 region has 14 residues. In germline, CDR1 is DFQATT, CDR2 SNEGSKA (reference sequence). J lost 1 base, V lost 6 bases, and 8 bases had no gene match. The CDR3 protein is CSATEGAIQETQYF. CDR3 DNA sequence: TGCAGTGCCACCGAGGGGGCCATCCAAGAGACCCAGTACTTC.

This chain uses TRBV9 with TRBJ1-2; D remains unclear. This CDR3 comprises 13 residues. The ends were cut back, 3 bases at V and 8 bases at J, with 14 bases in the middle. From germline, CDR1 is SGDLS and CDR2 YYNGEE. The CDR3 coding sequence is TGTGCCAGCAGCGGGGGTGGCGTCGGGGGCTACACCTTC. It encodes CASSGGGVGGYTF.

The table lists this clonotype with many counts. This sequence joins TRBV5-1 and TRBJ1-5; maybe TRBD1 (6 bases). Trimming cost V 4 bases and J 3 bases, with 14 bases left between them. This CDR3 contains 15 residues. Germline V lookup: CDR1 SGHRS, CDR2 YFSETQ. Written as DNA, the CDR3 is TGCGCCAGCAGCCCCGGACAGAGAAACAATCAGCCCCAGCATTTT. Its translation is CASSPGQRNNQPQHF.

This clonotype has at least ten counts. J is TRBJ2-1 and V is TRBV20-1; D is perhaps TRBD2 (5 bases). Germline lookup yields CDR1 DFQATT and CDR2 SNEGSKA (reference sequence). There are 12 residues in the CDR3. Trimming took off 5 bases at V and 6 bases at J, with 11 bases between the two ends. The CDR3: CSAPPTINEQFF. CDR3 nucleotides: TGCAGTGCTCCCCCGACTATCAATGAGCAGTTCTTC.

The sample holds many counts of this clonotype. The genes are TRBV25-1 and TRBJ2-2; TRBD2 is a possible D gene (6 bases). V lost 5 bases to trimming and J lost 6 bases, with 13 bases between them. CDR3 length: 14 amino acids. From germline, CDR1 is MGHDK and CDR2 SYGVNS. This chain's CDR3 is CASSLIGGSGELFF. The CDR3 coding sequence is TGTGCCAGCAGTTTGATCGGGGGTTCCGGGGAGCTGTTTTTT.

This clonotype was recorded at least ten times. CDR3 DNA: TGCGCCAGCAGCTTCGCGGGGGCCAGCCAAGAGACCCAGTACTTC. It is translated as CASSFAGASQETQYF. V gene TRBV5-1 combines with J gene TRBJ2-5, with D perhaps TRBD2 (7 bases). This CDR3 is 15 amino acids long. Looked up from germline, CDR1 is SGHRS and CDR2 is YFSETQ. Trimming shortened V by 2 bases and J by 1 base, and 12 bases separated the two germline ends.

This clonotype was seen at least ten times. This chain connects TRBV6-2 or TRBV6-3 to TRBJ2-7; D is undetermined. Trimming left V 0 bases short and J 4 bases short, with 7 bases between. The CDR3 has 13 amino acids. Germline CDR1 is MNHEY and CDR2 is SVGEGT. CDR3 protein: CASSYSLRYEQYF. CDR3 coding DNA: TGTGCCAGCAGTTACTCGCTTCGATACGAGCAGTACTTC.

DNA for the CDR3: TGTGCCAGTAGCCCGAACACAGGGATAAGGTCTTTCTTT. Amino acid sequence: CASSPNTGIRSFF. This rearrangement joins TRBV7-3 to TRBJ1-1; D is possibly TRBD1 (6 bases). CDR1 is SGHTA and CDR2 is FQGTGA in the germline V gene. The CDR3 has 13 amino acids. V lost 9 bases and J lost 12, with 23 bases in between. Complete variable domain (other parts from reference TRBV7-3 and TRBJ1-1): GAGVSQTPSNKVTEKGKYVELRCDPISGHTALYWYRQSLGQGPEFLIYFQGTGAADDSGLPNDRFFAVRPEGSVSTLKIQRTERGDSAVYLCASSPNTGIRSFFGQGTRLTVV.

This clonotype appeared many times. The chain combines TRBV7-8 with TRBJ2-3; 9 nucleotides agree with TRBD2. The V gene end was trimmed by 4 bases and the J gene end by 8 bases; junction bases not matched to a gene: 10. CDR1 SGHVS and CDR2 FQNEAQ come from the germline V gene. The CDR3 length is 15 residues. CDR3 protein: CASSSLAGDMGTQYF. CDR3 DNA sequence: TGTGCCAGCAGCTCCTTAGCGGGGGATATGGGTACGCAGTATTTT.

In its sample, this clonotype was seen many times. The chain combines TRBV20-1 with TRBJ1-2; TRBD1 might be the D (6 bases). Germline CDR1 is DFQATT and CDR2 is SNEGSKA (reference sequence). The CDR3 length is 14 residues. Trimming removed 5 bases from V and 3 bases from J, with 16 bases in between. CDR3 sequence: CSAPRTAGDYGYTF. CDR3 nucleotides: TGCAGTGCTCCAAGGACAGCCGGCGACTATGGCTACACCTTC.

Notes on this clonotype: The germline gene is not matched at one end of the junction; a read error may be the cause. The J gene is TRBJ2-1, the V gene TRBV20-1, with 7 bases fitting TRBD2. Germline V gene sequence: CDR1 DFQATT, CDR2 SNEGSKA (reference sequence). This CDR3 is 14 amino acids long. The CDR3 sequence: CSALAEGFYNEQFF. The CDR3 DNA reads TGCAGTGCTCTAGCGGAGGGCTTCTACAATGAGCAATTCTTC.